A single TCR beta chain is shown here with its context. Authors' analysis steps: Estimates of nucleated cell counts were drawn from the amplification of reference gene primers. Libraries were prepared by immunoSEQ multiplex PCR; TCRdb keeps only in-frame clonotypes and omits some of them. V, J and clone size were drawn from that table, and D and trimming were deduced from the DNA. The sample holds under 250,000 clones; 80% to 90% are singletons and the top ten take around 3.3%. These data originate in a study of blood T cell repertoires in COVID-19. Exposed enrollees had met someone with a PCR-confirmed or clinician-diagnosed COVID-19 case at some point within the 2 weeks before study entry. The CDR3 runs 14 residues. Germline V gene sequence: CDR1 MNHEY, CDR2 SVGAGI. Trimming removed 6 bases from V and 11 bases from J, with 22 bases in between.

The chain joins TRBV6-5 to TRBJ1-1; perhaps TRBD1 as D (5 bases). The specimen was PBMCs or T cells enriched from blood (not recorded which). The TCR originated in a woman between 40 and 55 years old who had been exposed to COVID-19. DNA for the CDR3: TGTGCCAGCAGGTTTGGAAAGGGGATAAGTATGGCTTTCTTT. This encodes CASRFGKGISMAFF.